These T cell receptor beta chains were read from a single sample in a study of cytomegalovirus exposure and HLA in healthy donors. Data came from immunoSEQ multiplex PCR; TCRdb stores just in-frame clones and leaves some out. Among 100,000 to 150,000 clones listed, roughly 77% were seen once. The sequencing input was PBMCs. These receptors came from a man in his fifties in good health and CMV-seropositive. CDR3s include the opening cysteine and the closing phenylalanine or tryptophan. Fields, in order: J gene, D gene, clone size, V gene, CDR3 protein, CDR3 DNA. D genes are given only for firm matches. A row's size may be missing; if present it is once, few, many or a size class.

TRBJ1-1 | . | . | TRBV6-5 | CASTPHRQVNTEAFF | TGTGCCAGCACCCCCCATCGGCAGGTGAACACTGAAGCTTTCTTT
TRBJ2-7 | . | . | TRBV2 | CASRAVNYEQYF | TGTGCCAGCAGGGCAGTAAACTACGAGCAGTACTTC
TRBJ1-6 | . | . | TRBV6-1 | CASSESITLHF | TGTGCCAGCAGTGAAAGCATCACCCTCCACTTT
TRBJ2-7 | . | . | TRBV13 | CASSEGPRQRGEQYF | TGTGCCAGCAGCGAAGGTCCTAGGCAACGCGGCGAGCAGTACTTC
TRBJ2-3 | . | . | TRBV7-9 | CASSAPSGTSTDTQYF | TGTGCCAGCAGCGCACCCTCCGGGACTAGCACAGATACGCAGTATTTT
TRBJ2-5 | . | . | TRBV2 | CASSEALGGGGETQYF | TGTGCCAGCAGTGAAGCGTTAGGCGGGGGCGGAGAGACCCAGTACTTC
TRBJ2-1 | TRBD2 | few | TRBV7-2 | CASSLLSGSSYNEQFF | TGTGCCAGCAGCCTCCTTAGCGGGAGCTCCTACAATGAGCAGTTCTTC
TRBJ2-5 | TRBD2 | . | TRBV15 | CATSRDLRGQYF | TGTGCCACCAGCAGAGATTTGCGGGGGCAGTACTTC
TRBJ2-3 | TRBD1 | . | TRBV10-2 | CASSGTTGATDTQYF | TGCGCCAGCAGTGGGACCACAGGGGCGACAGATACGCAGTATTTT
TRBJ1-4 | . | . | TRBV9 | CASSVTGSEEKLFF | TGTGCCAGCAGCGTAACGGGGAGTGAAGAAAAACTGTTTTTT
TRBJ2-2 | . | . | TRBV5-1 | CASSLEGFRVAGELFF | TGCGCCAGCAGCTTGGAGGGGTTCCGAGTCGCCGGGGAGCTGTTTTTT
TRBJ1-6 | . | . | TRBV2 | CASRSGGNSPLHF | TGTGCCAGCCGTTCAGGTGGTAATTCACCCCTCCACTTT
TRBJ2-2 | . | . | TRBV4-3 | CASSQQVPNTGELFF | TGCGCCAGCAGCCAACAGGTCCCGAACACCGGGGAGCTGTTTTTT
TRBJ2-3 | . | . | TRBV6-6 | CASSYGGASTDTQYF | TGTGCCAGCAGTTACGGGGGGGCCTCCACAGATACGCAGTATTTT
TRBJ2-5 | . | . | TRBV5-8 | CASSPSRAQYF | TGTGCCAGCAGCCCTTCCAGGGCCCAGTACTTC
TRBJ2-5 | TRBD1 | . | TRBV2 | CASSFRTGGLGETQYF | TGTGCCAGCAGTTTTAGGACAGGGGGCTTGGGAGAGACCCAGTACTTC
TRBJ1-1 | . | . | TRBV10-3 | CAISRGPDTEAFF | TGTGCCATCAGCAGGGGTCCCGACACTGAAGCTTTCTTT
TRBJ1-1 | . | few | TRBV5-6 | CASSMTWGPIVTEAFF | TGTGCCAGCAGCATGACCTGGGGGCCCATTGTGACTGAAGCTTTCTTT
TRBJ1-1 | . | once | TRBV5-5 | CASSLGQVNTEAFF | TGTGCCAGCAGCTTGGGGCAGGTGAACACTGAAGCTTTCTTT
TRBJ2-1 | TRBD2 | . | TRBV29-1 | CSVDASGRRNEQFF | TGCAGCGTTGACGCTAGCGGGAGGCGGAATGAGCAGTTCTTC
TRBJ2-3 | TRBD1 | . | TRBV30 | CALDREGDTQYF | TGTGCCTTGGACAGGGAAGGAGATACGCAGTATTTT
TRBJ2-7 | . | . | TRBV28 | CASSLGGFLSYEQYF | TGTGCCAGCAGTTTAGGAGGGTTCCTATCATACGAGCAGTACTTC
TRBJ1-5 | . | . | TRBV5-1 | CASSLMPREGQPQHF | TGCGCCAGCAGCTTGATGCCCAGGGAGGGTCAGCCCCAGCATTTT
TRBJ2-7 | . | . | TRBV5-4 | CASSFRGIGEQYF | TGTGCCAGCAGCTTCAGGGGAATCGGCGAGCAGTACTTC